Below, one T cell receptor (beta chain) is given with its context. The repertoire was sequenced with immunoSEQ multiplex PCR; TCRdb's copy has only in-frame clones and lacks some. The table lists around 300,000 clones, roughly 89% of them singletons. Germline trimming cut 6 bases from V and 3 bases from J; bases unmatched to any gene: 12. The CDR3 length is 16 residues. Germline V CDR1 and CDR2: MDHEN, SYDVKM. All recovered Cohort 3 donors got two negative PCRs, got clearance, or saw symptom resolution. The record originates from a study of blood T cell repertoires in COVID-19. This clonotype was sampled from a woman in her fifties or sixties who had recovered from COVID-19. The rearrangement uses TRBV28 and TRBJ2-7; 9 bases map to TRBD2. Material: PBMCs or T cells enriched from blood (not recorded which). The CDR3: CASSTIAGAKYYEQYF. The DNA of the CDR3 is TGTGCCAGCAGCACCATAGCGGGAGCCAAATACTACGAGCAGTACTTC. The complete variable domain, with remaining parts taken from reference TRBV28 and TRBJ2-7, reads DVKVTQSSRYLVKRTGEKVFLECVQDMDHENMFWYRQDPGLGLRLIYFSYDVKMKEKGDIPEGYSVSREKKERFSLILESASTNQTSMYLCASSTIAGAKYYEQYFGPGTRLTVT.